Listed below are T cell receptor beta chains from one sample, sequenced in a study of OX40 agonist ivuxolimab in advanced cancers. Repertoires were generated with immunoSEQ multiplex PCR, while TCRdb's copy carries only in-frame clones and drops some. The sample holds fewer than 200,000 clones, 90% to 95% seen once. Sequencing was performed on CD4+ or CD8+ T cells sorted from blood, taken in a trial of the OX40 agonist ivuxolimab. The receptors were sampled from an adult with an advanced solid tumor such as melanoma, head and neck, liver or kidney cancer. Both conserved end residues are part of each CDR3. Fields, in order: clone size, V gene, D gene, J gene, CDR3 DNA, CDR3 protein. D genes are given only for firm matches. Size is stated for part of the rows, as once, few or many counts, or as a class when the clone is expanded.

-	TRBV6-6	-	TRBJ1-4	TGTGCCAGCAGCTTTATGGGTCGACGAAATGAAAAACTGTTTTTT	CASSFMGRRNEKLFF
-	TRBV9	-	TRBJ2-1	TGTGCCAGCGGCCGGGACTCCATCAATGAGCAGTTCTTC	CASGRDSINEQFF
-	TRBV30	TRBD2	TRBJ2-3	TGTGCCTGGAGTGTACACCCTTTTACTAGCGGGGGCGGCACAGATACGCAGTATTTT	CAWSVHPFTSGGGTDTQYF
-	TRBV6-4	TRBD1	TRBJ1-5	TGTGCCAGCAGCTTGAGACAGGGCTTTGATCAGCCCCAGCATTTT	CASSLRQGFDQPQHF
-	TRBV5-6	-	TRBJ2-3	TGTGCCAGCAGCCCCCAGAGGCAGGGTGGCACAGATACGCAGTATTTT	CASSPQRQGGTDTQYF
-	TRBV5-6	TRBD1	TRBJ1-5	TGTGCCAGCAGCCTACGGAAGACAGGGTATAGCAATCAGCCCCAGCATTTT	CASSLRKTGYSNQPQHF
-	TRBV19	-	TRBJ1-1	TGTGCCAGTAGCCTACAACTGAACACTGAAGCTTTCTTT	CASSLQLNTEAFF
few	TRBV28	-	TRBJ1-5	TGTGCCAGCAGTTTTGGGGACATCGGGATAAGCAATCAGCCCCAGCATTTT	CASSFGDIGISNQPQHF
-	TRBV28	-	TRBJ2-6	TGTGCCAGCAGTTTCCGGAGGTGGAGCTCTGGGGCCAACGTCCTGACTTTC	CASSFRRWSSGANVLTF
-	TRBV5-1	-	TRBJ2-1	TGCGCCAGCAGCTTATGGGGTAACTCCTACAATGAGCAGTTCTTC	CASSLWGNSYNEQFF
few	TRBV5-1	-	TRBJ1-5	TGCGCCAGCAGCTTGGAGGCAGGGTTTTCTCAGCCCCAGCATTTT	CASSLEAGFSQPQHF
once	TRBV5-4	-	TRBJ1-3	TGTGCCAGCAGCTTGGCCGGGTCTTTAAGCTCTGGAAACACCATATATTTT	CASSLAGSLSSGNTIYF
once	TRBV7-8	-	TRBJ2-7	TGTGCCAGCAGCTTAGCCATAAGGGACCGCTACGAGCAGTACTTC	CASSLAIRDRYEQYF
-	TRBV9	TRBD1	TRBJ1-3	TGTGCCAGCAGCACAGAGGACAGGCCACCCCACTCTGGAAACACCATATATTTT	CASSTEDRPPHSGNTIYF
-	TRBV5-1	-	TRBJ2-6	TGCGCCAGCAGCGCAGGACACATCTCTGGGGCCAACGTCCTGACTTTC	CASSAGHISGANVLTF